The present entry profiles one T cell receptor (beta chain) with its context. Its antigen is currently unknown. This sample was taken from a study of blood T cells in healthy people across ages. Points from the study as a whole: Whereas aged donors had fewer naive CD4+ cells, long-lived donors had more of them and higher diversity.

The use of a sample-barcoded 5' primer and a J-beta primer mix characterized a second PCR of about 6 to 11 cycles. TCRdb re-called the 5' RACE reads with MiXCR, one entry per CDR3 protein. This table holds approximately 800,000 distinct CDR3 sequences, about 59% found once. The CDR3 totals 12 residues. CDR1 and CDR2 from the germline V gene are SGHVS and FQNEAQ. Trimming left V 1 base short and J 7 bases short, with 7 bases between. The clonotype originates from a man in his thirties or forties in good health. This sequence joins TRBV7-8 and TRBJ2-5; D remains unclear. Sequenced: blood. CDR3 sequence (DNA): TGTGCCAGCAGCTTAGAATTGGGGACCCAGTACTTC. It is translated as CASSLELGTQYF.